This T cell receptor (beta chain) stems from a study of cytomegalovirus exposure and HLA in healthy donors. Germline CDR1 reads LGHNA; CDR2 reads YSLEER. The CDR3 contains 14 residues. V was trimmed by 1 base and J by 0 bases, leaving 6 bases between them. This clone has only a few counts. Its antigen is not identified. Study outcomes and limitations: When analyzed later, a missense DCLRE1C variant was found to be linked to TCR beta V- and J-gene trimming. As was reported, the HLA-A and HLA-B alleles of most subjects were accurately predicted from TCR beta sequences. HLA restriction was apparent for most CMV-associated TCR beta chains in a later analysis.

13 Jbeta primers and 60 Vbeta primers were used for the PCR. TCRdb's table, derived via immunoSEQ multiplex PCR, lists solely in-frame clones and lacks some. The repertoire holds about 120,000 clones, with about 78% as singletons. The J gene is TRBJ1-1, the V gene TRBV4-3; unclear D gene. The sample consisted of PBMCs. The receptor was isolated from a man aged 25 to 45 in good health and CMV-seronegative. The CDR3 loop reads CASSQGTVNTEAFF. CDR3 sequence (DNA): TGCGCCAGCAGCCAAGGAACAGTGAACACTGAAGCTTTCTTT.